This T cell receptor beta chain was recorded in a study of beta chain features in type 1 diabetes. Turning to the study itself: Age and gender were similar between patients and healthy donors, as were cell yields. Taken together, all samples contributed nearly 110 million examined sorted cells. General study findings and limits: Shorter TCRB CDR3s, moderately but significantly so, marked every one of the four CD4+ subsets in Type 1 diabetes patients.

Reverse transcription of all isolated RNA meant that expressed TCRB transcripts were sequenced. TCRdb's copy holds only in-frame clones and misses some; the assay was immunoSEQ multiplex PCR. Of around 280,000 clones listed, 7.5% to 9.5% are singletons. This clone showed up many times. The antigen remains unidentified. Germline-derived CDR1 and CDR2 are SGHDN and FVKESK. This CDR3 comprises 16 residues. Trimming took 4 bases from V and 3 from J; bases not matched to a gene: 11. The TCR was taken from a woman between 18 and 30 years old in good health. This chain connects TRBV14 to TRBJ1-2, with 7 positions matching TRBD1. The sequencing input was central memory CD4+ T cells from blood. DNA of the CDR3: TGTGCCAGCAGCCCGCCCGGGACAGTTTCCTACTATGGCTACACCTTC. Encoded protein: CASSPPGTVSYYGYTF.